This T cell receptor beta chain was observed in a study of response to subunit inactivated influenza vaccine. TCRdb reprocessed the RT-PCR reads with MiXCR, giving one entry per CDR3 protein. The table has around 300,000 distinct CDR3 sequences, 22% seen once. About this clonotype: Its antigen is currently unknown.

Regarding the study as a whole: Authors suggested seasonal influenza vaccinations each recruit few new T cells.

Germline V CDR1 and CDR2: LGHNA, YNFKEQ. The CDR3 is 14 amino acids. Trimming cost V 1 base and J 8 bases, with 14 bases left between them. The rearrangement uses TRBV4-2 and TRBJ1-2, with D maybe TRBD1 (6 bases). This sequence originates from a man aged 50 to 75 who received an inactivated influenza vaccine. The sample here was PBMCs from blood, taken approximately 22 months after vaccination. CDR3 nucleotides: TGTGCCAGCAGCCAAGCAGGGGAATTGGGGGGCTACACCTTC. Its translation is CASSQAGELGGYTF.